This T cell receptor beta chain was retrieved from a study of blood T cell repertoires in COVID-19. The overall study: COVID-19 samples, acute and convalescent, were from the United States, Italy and Spain. T cells, B-cell-depleted T cells, or PBMCs provided the cDNA or gDNA that served as material.

Measured with immunoSEQ multiplex PCR; TCRdb has only the in-frame clones, and not every one. The data show 150,000 or so clones, roughly nine tenths seen once. Clinical history as reported by participants underpinned cohort assignment. The V and J ends lost 3 bases and 5 bases, in that order; junction bases with no gene match: 7. This CDR3 is built from 16 residues. Germline CDR1 reads SEHNR; CDR2 reads FQNEAQ (reference sequence). The clonotype was recovered from a woman aged 40 to 50 who had been exposed to COVID-19. The sequencing input was PBMCs or T cells enriched from blood (not recorded which). The chain links TRBV7-9 to TRBJ1-6, with 7 nucleotides matching TRBD1. For the CDR3, the DNA is TGTGCCAGCAGCTTGACAGGGTGGTACGATAATTCACCCCTCCACTTT. This gives the protein CASSLTGWYDNSPLHF.